This T cell receptor beta chain was recorded in a study of blood T cell repertoires in COVID-19. Study at large: Acute and convalescent COVID-19 samples came from the United States, Italy and Spain. PBMCs, B-cell-depleted T cells, or T cells provided the cDNA or gDNA that made up the material.

Authors' data handling: Quantification of nucleated cells was approximated via reference gene primer amplification. Generated by immunoSEQ multiplex PCR, the TCRdb table keeps only in-frame clones and is missing some. That table is the source of V, J and clone size, and D and trimming were worked out from the DNA. The data show around 180,000 clones, roughly 90% seen once. Losses at the gene ends were 5 bases for V and 2 bases for J; bases not matched to a gene: 18. The CDR3 totals 19 residues. Germline CDR1 is SEHNR and CDR2 is FQNEAQ (reference sequence). The specimen sequenced was peripheral blood. The receptor was derived from a man aged 55 to 70 with acute or convalescent COVID-19. This chain uses TRBV7-9 with TRBJ1-2, with 9 positions matching TRBD1. Written as DNA, the CDR3 is TGTGCCAGCAGCGGGATCAGGACAGGGGCGTTTCCGGGGAACTATGGCTACACCTTC. The encoded protein is CASSGIRTGAFPGNYGYTF.